This entry describes one T cell receptor beta chain. No antigen is known for it. Germline loops: CDR1 MDHEN, CDR2 SYDVKM. The CDR3 runs to 13 residues. The V gene end was trimmed by 6 bases and the J gene end by 3 bases; junction bases not matched to a gene: 1. The sample belongs to a study of PD-1 blockade in classical Hodgkin lymphoma. General observations from the study: By C4D1, diversity of CD4+ TCRs had risen significantly, whereas that of CD8+ TCRs had not. Complete responders entered with baseline diversity on par with newly diagnosed patients, the results showed. Newly diagnosed patients were said to have less baseline TCR diversity than healthy donors did.

Relapse after autologous stem cell transplantation occurred in every patient, and brentuximab vedotin exposure varied. Best responses included complete response and partial response; otherwise, the best response was progressive disease. The table came from immunoSEQ multiplex PCR; TCRdb's copy has only in-frame clones and leaves some out. The sample contains roughly 42,000 clones, about 70% of which appear only once. Sequencing was performed on peripheral blood mononuclear cells (PBMCs), taken at baseline. V and J are TRBV28 and TRBJ2-7; 11 bases match TRBD1. The sequence was obtained from a human donor with classical Hodgkin lymphoma. For the CDR3, the DNA is TGTGCCAGCAGGGGGACAGGGGGCTACGAGCAGTACTTC. This encodes CASRGTGGYEQYF.